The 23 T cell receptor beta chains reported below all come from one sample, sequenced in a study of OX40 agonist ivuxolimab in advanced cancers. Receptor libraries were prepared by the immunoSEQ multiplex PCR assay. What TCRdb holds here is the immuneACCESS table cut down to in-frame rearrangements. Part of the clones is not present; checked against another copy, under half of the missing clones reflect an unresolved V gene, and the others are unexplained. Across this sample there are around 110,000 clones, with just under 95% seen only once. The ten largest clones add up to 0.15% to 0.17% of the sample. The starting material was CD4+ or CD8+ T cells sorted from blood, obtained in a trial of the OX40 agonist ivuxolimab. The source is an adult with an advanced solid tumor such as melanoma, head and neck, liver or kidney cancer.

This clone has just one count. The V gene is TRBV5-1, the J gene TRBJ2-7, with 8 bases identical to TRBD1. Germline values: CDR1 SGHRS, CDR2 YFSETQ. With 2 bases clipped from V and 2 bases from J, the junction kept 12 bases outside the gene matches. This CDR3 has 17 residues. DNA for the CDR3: TGCGCCAGCAGCTTTTCCCTGGACAGGGATGATGCCTACGAGCAGTACTTC. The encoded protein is CASSFSLDRDDAYEQYF.

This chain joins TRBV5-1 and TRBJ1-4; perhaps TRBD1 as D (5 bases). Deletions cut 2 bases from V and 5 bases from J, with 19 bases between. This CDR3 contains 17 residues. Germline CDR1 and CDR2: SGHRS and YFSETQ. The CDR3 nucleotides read TGCGCCAGCAGCTTACCTGGGGCGTCGGTTGGGAATGAAAAACTGTTTTTT. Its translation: CASSLPGASVGNEKLFF. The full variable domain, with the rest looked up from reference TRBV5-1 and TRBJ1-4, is KAGVTQTPRYLIKTRGQQVTLSCSPISGHRSVSWYQQTPGQGLQFLFEYFSETQRNKGNFPGRFSGRQFSNSRSEMNVSTLELGDSALYLCASSLPGASVGNEKLFFGSGTQLSVL.

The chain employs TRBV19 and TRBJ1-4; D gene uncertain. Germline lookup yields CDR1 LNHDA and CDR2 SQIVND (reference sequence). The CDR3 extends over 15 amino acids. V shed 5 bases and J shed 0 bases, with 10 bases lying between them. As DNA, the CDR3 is TGTGCCAGTAGTGTTGTCGGAGCAACTAATGAAAAACTGTTTTTT. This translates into CASSVVGATNEKLFF.

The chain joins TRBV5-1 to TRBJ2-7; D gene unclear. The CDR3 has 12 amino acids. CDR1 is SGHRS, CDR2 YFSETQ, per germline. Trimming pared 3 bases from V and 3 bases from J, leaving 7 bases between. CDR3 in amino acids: CASSSDVYEQYF. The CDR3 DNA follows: TGCGCCAGCAGCTCGGACGTCTACGAGCAGTACTTC.

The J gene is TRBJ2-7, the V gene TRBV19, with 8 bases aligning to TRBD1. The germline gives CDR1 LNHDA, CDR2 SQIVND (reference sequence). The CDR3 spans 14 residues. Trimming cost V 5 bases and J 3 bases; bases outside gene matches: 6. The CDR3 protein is CASSPRTGIYEQYF. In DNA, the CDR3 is TGTGCCAGTAGTCCGAGGACAGGGATCTACGAGCAGTACTTC.

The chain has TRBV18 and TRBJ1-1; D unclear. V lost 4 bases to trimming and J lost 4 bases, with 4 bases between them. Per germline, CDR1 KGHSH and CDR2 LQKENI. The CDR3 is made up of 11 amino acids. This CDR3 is CASSQSTEAFF. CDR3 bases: TGTGCCAGCTCACAGTCCACTGAAGCTTTCTTT.

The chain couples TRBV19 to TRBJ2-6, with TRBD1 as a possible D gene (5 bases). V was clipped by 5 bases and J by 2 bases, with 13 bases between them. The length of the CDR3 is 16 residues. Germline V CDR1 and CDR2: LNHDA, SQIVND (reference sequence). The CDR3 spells CASSPGRGPGANVLTF. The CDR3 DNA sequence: TGTGCCAGTAGTCCCGGTAGGGGTCCTGGGGCCAACGTCCTGACTTTC.

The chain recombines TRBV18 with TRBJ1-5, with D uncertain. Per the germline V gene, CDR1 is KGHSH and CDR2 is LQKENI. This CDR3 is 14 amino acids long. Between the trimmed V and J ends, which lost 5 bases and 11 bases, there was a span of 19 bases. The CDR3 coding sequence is TGTGCCAGCTCAATCACTGAGAGGGCCATGGCCCAGCATTTT. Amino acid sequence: CASSITERAMAQHF.

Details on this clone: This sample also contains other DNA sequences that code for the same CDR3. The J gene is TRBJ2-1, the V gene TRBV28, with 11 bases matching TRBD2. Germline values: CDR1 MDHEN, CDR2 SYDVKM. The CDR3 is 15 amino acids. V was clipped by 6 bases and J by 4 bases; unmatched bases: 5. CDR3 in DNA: TGTGCCAGCAGCTTAGCGGGAGGGCGATACAATGAGCAGTTCTTC. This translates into CASSLAGGRYNEQFF.

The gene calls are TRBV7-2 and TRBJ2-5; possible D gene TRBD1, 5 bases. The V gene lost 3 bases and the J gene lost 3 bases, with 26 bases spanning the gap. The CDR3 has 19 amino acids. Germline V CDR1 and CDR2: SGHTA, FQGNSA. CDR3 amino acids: CASSFRVRTRVPTEETQYF. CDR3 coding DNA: TGTGCCAGCAGCTTCCGGGTCCGGACAAGGGTCCCTACCGAAGAGACCCAGTACTTC.

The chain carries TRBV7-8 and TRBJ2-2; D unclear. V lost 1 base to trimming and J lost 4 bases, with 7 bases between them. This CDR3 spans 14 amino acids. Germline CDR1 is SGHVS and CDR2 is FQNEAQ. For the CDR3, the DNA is TGTGCCAGCAGCTTAGTTCCAGGCACCGGGGAGCTGTTTTTT. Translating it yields CASSLVPGTGELFF.

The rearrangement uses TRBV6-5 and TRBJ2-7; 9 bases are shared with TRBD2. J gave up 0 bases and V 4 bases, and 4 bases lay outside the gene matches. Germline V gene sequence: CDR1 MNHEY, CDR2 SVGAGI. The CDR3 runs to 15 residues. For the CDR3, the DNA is TGTGCCAGCAGTTTTCGACTAGCGGCCTCCTACGAGCAGTACTTC. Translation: CASSFRLAASYEQYF.

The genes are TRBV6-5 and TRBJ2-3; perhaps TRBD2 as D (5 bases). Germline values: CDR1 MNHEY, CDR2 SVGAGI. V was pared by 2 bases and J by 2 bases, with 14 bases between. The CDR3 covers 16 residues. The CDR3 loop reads CASSYGRALTTDTQYF. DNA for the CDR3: TGTGCCAGCAGTTACGGGCGGGCGTTGACCACAGATACGCAGTATTTT.

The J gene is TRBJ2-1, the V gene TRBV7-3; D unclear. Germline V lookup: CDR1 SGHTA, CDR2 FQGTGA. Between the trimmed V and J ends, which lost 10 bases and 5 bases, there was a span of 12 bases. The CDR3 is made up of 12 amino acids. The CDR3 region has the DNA TGTGCCACCGCGCGAATTCACAATGAGCAGTTCTTC. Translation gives CATARIHNEQFF.

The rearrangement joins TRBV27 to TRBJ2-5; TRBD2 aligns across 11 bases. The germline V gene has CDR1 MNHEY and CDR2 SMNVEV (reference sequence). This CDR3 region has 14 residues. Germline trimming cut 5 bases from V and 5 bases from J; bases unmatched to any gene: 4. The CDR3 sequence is CASSVAGGRETQYF. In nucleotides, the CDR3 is TGTGCCAGCAGTGTAGCGGGAGGGAGGGAGACCCAGTACTTC.

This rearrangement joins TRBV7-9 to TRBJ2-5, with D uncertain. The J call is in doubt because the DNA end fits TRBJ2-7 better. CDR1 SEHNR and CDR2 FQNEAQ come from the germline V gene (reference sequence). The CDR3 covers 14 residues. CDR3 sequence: CASSPRATRNEQYF. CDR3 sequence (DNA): TGTGCCAGCAGCCCACGGGCCACGAGGAACGAGCAGTACTTC.

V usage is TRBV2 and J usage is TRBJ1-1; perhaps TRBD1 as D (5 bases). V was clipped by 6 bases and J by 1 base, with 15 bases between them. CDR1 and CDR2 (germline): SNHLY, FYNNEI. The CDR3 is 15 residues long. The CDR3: CASREWGQRNTEAFF. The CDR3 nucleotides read TGTGCCAGCAGGGAGTGGGGCCAGAGGAACACTGAAGCTTTCTTT.

CDR3 protein: CASSHRDRGSSNTEAFF. The CDR3 DNA sequence: TGCGCCAGCAGCCACCGGGACAGGGGATCGTCGAACACTGAAGCTTTCTTT. The chain joins TRBV4-1 to TRBJ1-1; 10 bases fit TRBD1. Trimming removed 3 bases from V and 1 base from J; junction bases left unmatched: 8. Germline-derived CDR1 and CDR2 are MGHRA and YSYEKL. The CDR3 extends over 17 amino acids.

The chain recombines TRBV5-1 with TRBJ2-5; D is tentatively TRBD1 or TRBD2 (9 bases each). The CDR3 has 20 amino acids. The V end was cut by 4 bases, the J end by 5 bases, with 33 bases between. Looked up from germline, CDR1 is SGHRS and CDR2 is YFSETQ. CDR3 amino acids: CASSGGQGMTSGPGVETQYF. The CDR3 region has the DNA TGCGCCAGCAGCGGCGGACAGGGGATGACTAGCGGCCCGGGGGTGGAGACCCAGTACTTC.

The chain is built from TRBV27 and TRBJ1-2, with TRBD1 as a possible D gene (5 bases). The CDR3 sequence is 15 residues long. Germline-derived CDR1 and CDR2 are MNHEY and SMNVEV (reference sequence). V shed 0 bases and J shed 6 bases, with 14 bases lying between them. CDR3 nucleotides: TGTGCCAGCAGTTTATCGCGGCCAGGGCAAAATGGCTACACCTTC. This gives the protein CASSLSRPGQNGYTF.

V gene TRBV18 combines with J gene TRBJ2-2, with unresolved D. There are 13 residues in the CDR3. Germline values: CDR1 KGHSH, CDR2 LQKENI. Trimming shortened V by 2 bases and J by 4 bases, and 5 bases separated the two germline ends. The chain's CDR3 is CASSPKITGELFF. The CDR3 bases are TGTGCCAGCTCACCAAAGATCACCGGGGAGCTGTTTTTT.

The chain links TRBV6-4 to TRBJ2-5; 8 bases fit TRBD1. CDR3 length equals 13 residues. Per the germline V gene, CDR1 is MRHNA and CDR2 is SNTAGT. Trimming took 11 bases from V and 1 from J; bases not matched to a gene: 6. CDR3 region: CASYRGAQETQYF. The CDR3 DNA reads TGTGCCTCGTACAGGGGGGCCCAAGAGACCCAGTACTTC.

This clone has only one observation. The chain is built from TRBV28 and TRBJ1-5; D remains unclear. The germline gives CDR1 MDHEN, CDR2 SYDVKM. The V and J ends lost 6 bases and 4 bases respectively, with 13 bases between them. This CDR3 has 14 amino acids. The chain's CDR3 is CASSSDGENQPQHF. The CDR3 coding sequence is TGTGCCAGCAGCAGTGACGGGGAGAATCAGCCCCAGCATTTT.